The text below deals with one TCR beta chain. The V gene's germline CDR1 is SNHLY and CDR2 FYNNEI. Trimming left V 3 bases short and J 4 bases short, with 9 bases between. The CDR3 has 14 amino acids. The data are from a study of shared clonotypes between healthy human individuals. Profiling relied on immunoSEQ multiplex PCR, and the TCRdb table lists in-frame clones only, not all of them. The sample has 2 million to 2.5 million clones, almost 96% seen once. Input material: naive CD4+ T cells sorted from blood. The subset was: CD45RA+ positively selected. The clonotype was recovered from a man between 18 and 35 years old in good health. The chain couples TRBV2 to TRBJ2-2; D gene uncertain. CDR3 in amino acids: CASSDKGFTGELFF. The CDR3 DNA is TGTGCCAGCAGTGACAAAGGGTTCACCGGGGAGCTGTTTTTT.